This T cell receptor (beta chain) was sequenced during a study of OX40 agonist ivuxolimab in advanced cancers. Notes on the study in general: Clonal expansion in partial responders at 0.1-3.0 mg/kg ranked among the lowest. In the 0.1 to 3.0 mg/kg range, CD4+ and CD8+ blood T cells had expanded clonally by week 6.

V shed 6 bases and J shed 6 bases, with 14 bases lying between them. The CDR3 totals 13 residues. CDR1 and CDR2 from the germline V gene are SNHLY and FYNNEI. Turning to this clone: Its antigen is still unknown.

It was autoimmune disease history or systemic immunosuppression that excluded patients. Sequenced by immunoSEQ multiplex PCR; TCRdb stores in-frame clones only, minus some. Found here are 78,000 or so clones, 88% of them singletons; the top ten hold around 0.78%. The source is an adult with an advanced solid tumor such as melanoma, head and neck, liver or kidney cancer. Specimen: CD4+ or CD8+ T cells sorted from blood, collected in a trial of the OX40 agonist ivuxolimab. The gene calls are TRBV2 and TRBJ1-1, with a possible D match to TRBD1 (5 bases). DNA of the CDR3: TGTGCCAGCAGACTGACTGGGGGGGCTGAAGCTTTCTTT. It specifies CASRLTGGAEAFF. Together with reference TRBV2 and TRBJ1-1, the CDR3 gives the full variable domain: EPEVTQTPSHQVTQMGQEVILRCVPISNHLYFYWYRQILGQKVEFLVSFYNNEISEKSEIFDDQFSVERPDGSNFTLKIRSTKLEDSAMYFCASRLTGGAEAFFGQGTRLTVV.